This entry is about one TCR beta chain. This sample was included in a study of blood T cell repertoires in COVID-19. Overall study context: Samples taken during acute and convalescent COVID-19 were collected in the United States, Italy and Spain.

Data came from immunoSEQ multiplex PCR; TCRdb stores just in-frame clones and leaves some out. The data hold roughly 700,000 clones, with 70% to 90% observed a single time. Germline trimming cut 6 bases from V and 6 bases from J; bases unmatched to any gene: 9. The germline V gene encodes CDR1 MNHEY and CDR2 SMNVEV (reference sequence). The CDR3 totals 15 residues. J is TRBJ2-1 and V is TRBV27; 9 nucleotides line up with TRBD1. The material sequenced was peripheral blood. The source is a woman younger than 30 with acute or convalescent COVID-19. In DNA, the CDR3 is TGTGCCAGCAGCTTGGACAGGGGAGTCGTCAATGAGCAGTTCTTC. Protein product: CASSLDRGVVNEQFF.